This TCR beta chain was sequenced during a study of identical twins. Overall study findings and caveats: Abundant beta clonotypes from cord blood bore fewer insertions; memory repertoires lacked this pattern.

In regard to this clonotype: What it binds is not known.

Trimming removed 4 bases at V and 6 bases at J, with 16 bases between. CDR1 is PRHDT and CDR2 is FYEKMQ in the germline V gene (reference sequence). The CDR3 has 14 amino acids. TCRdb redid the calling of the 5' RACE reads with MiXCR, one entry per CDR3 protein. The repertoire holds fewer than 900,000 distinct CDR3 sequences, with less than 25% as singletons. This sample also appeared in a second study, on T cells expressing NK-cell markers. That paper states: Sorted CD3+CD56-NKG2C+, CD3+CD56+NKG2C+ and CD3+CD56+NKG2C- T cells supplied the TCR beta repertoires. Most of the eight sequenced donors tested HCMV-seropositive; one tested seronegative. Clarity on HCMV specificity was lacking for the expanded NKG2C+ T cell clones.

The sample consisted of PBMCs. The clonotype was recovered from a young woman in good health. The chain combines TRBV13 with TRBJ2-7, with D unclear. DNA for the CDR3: TGTGCCAGCAGCTCTAAGGACGGAGTTGGCGAGCAGTACTTC. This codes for CASSSKDGVGEQYF.